Shown below are 13 T cell receptor beta chains from a single sample sequenced in a study of graft-versus-host responses after intestinal transplantation. Their target antigens are unknown. This table comes from immunoSEQ multiplex PCR, and its TCRdb copy is limited to in-frame clones, with some not included. The repertoire holds approximately 99,000 clones, with 90% to 95% as singletons. The sequencing used unstimulated CD4+ T cells sorted from spleen or lymph node cells, collected before transplant. Every receptor here comes from a human donor who was the organ donor for an intestinal transplant.

Written as DNA, the CDR3 is TGCGCCAGCAGCAGTAGACTAGCGGGGGGGCAAGAGACCCAGTACTTC. Its protein product is CASSSRLAGGQETQYF. The chain combines TRBV4-1 with TRBJ2-5, with 14 bases identical to TRBD2. J was trimmed by 2 bases and V by 5 bases; bases with no gene match: 4. This CDR3 spans 16 amino acids. Germline V lookup: CDR1 MGHRA, CDR2 YSYEKL.

The chain links TRBV2 to TRBJ2-5, with 9 bases fitting TRBD2. The DNA end favors TRBJ2-7, so the J call may be wrong. This CDR3 has 15 amino acids. Germline V gene sequence: CDR1 SNHLY, CDR2 FYNNEI. This CDR3 reads CASSPVERGEDEQYF. Here the CDR3 DNA reads TGTGCCAGCAGTCCCGTGGAGCGGGGGGAGGACGAGCAGTACTTC.

The rearrangement links TRBV28 to TRBJ1-2; 7 bases align to TRBD1. There are 13 residues in the CDR3. From germline, CDR1 is MDHEN and CDR2 SYDVKM. Unmatched junction bases numbered 3, after V lost 4 bases and J lost 4 bases. CDR3: CASSSQGVYGYTF. The CDR3 coding sequence is TGTGCCAGCAGTTCCCAGGGGGTCTATGGCTACACCTTC.

This chain uses TRBV5-1 with TRBJ2-3; D perhaps matches TRBD2 (6 bases). Germline V gives CDR1 SGHRS, CDR2 YFSETQ. Trimming stripped 9 bases from V and 6 bases from J, with 17 bases between. The CDR3 has 13 amino acids. The CDR3 spells CATKGLDLDTQYF. As DNA, the CDR3 is TGCGCCACCAAGGGACTGGACCTGGATACGCAGTATTTT.

This chain connects TRBV4-2 to TRBJ2-7; 8 bases match TRBD2. Trimming took 0 bases from V and 4 from J; bases not matched to a gene: 11. CDR3 size: 17 residues. The germline CDR1 and CDR2 sequences are LGHNA and YNFKEQ. The CDR3 DNA is TGTGCCAGCAGCCAAGAGGTCCCGGGGGGGCTGGAATACGAGCAGTACTTC. Residues: CASSQEVPGGLEYEQYF.

CDR3 sequence reads: CASSPVGGDYGYTF. CDR3 in DNA: TGCGCCAGCAGCCCGGTAGGGGGCGACTATGGCTACACCTTC. The chain couples TRBV4-1 to TRBJ1-2; 7 bases are shared with TRBD1. Germline V gives CDR1 MGHRA, CDR2 YSYEKL. Trimming cost V 4 bases and J 3 bases; bases outside gene matches: 5. The CDR3 is 14 amino acids.

This rearrangement joins TRBV7-9 to TRBJ1-1, with 7 bases lining up with TRBD1. Per the germline V gene, CDR1 is SEHNR and CDR2 is FQNEAQ (reference sequence). There are 13 residues in the CDR3. V was pared by 7 bases and J by 6 bases, with 8 bases of the junction left unmatched. The CDR3 is CASTGQPGAEAFF. The CDR3 DNA reads TGTGCCAGCACGGGACAGCCCGGGGCTGAAGCTTTCTTT.

The V and J genes are TRBV19 and TRBJ1-2, with D tentatively TRBD1 (5 bases). CDR3 size: 16 residues. CDR1 LNHDA and CDR2 SQIVND come from the germline V gene (reference sequence). The germline V and J ends were trimmed by 3 bases and 3 bases, with 17 bases remaining between them. The CDR3 sequence: CASSMLGGREDYGYTF. For the CDR3, the DNA is TGTGCCAGTAGTATGCTGGGAGGCAGGGAGGACTATGGCTACACCTTC.

This CDR3 is CASSLGGRAHSPLHF. DNA for the CDR3: TGTGCCAGCAGCTTAGGGGGCAGGGCGCATTCACCCCTCCACTTT. The J gene is TRBJ1-6, the V gene TRBV7-2, with a tentative D call TRBD1 (5 bases). V lost 1 base to trimming and J lost 8 bases, with 12 bases between them. The CDR3 contains 15 residues. CDR1 and CDR2 (germline): SGHTA, FQGNSA. Drawing the rest from reference TRBV7-2 and TRBJ1-6, the complete variable domain is GAGVSQSPSNKVTEKGKDVELRCDPISGHTALYWYRQSLGQGLEFLIYFQGNSAPDKSGLPSDRFSAERTGGSVSTLTIQRTQQEDSAVYLCASSLGGRAHSPLHFGNGTRLTVT.

The J gene is TRBJ2-7, the V gene TRBV6-1, with D perhaps matching TRBD2 (5 bases). Germline CDR1 and CDR2: MNHNS and SASEGT. With 4 bases removed from V and 3 bases from J, the gap between germline ends came to 13 bases. The CDR3 consists of 14 residues. The CDR3 region has the DNA TGTGCCAGCAGTGTCGGGGTGTACAGCTACGAGCAGTACTTC. This translates into CASSVGVYSYEQYF.

V and J are TRBV5-4 and TRBJ2-7, with 9 nucleotides matching TRBD1. The CDR3 totals 14 residues. Trimming took 4 bases from V and 3 from J; bases not matched to a gene: 5. Per germline, CDR1 SGHNT and CDR2 YYREEE (reference sequence). The CDR3 DNA reads TGTGCCAGCAGCCCGGGACAGGGAGTCTACGAGCAGTACTTC. The encoded protein is CASSPGQGVYEQYF.

This chain connects TRBV19 to TRBJ1-5; D is uncertain. V lost 0 bases and J lost 1, with 13 bases in between. The CDR3 sequence is 17 residues long. From germline, CDR1 is LNHDA and CDR2 SQIVND (reference sequence). CDR3 nucleotide sequence: TGTGCCAGTAGTATAGATACAATCCCCAAGAGCAATCAGCCCCAGCATTTT. Its translation: CASSIDTIPKSNQPQHF.

This chain uses TRBV5-1 with TRBJ2-7; 10 bases are a match to TRBD1. The CDR3 has 14 amino acids. Germline V gives CDR1 SGHRS, CDR2 YFSETQ. V lost 4 bases to trimming and J lost 2 bases; unmatched junction nucleotides: 3. CDR3 sequence: CASSVGQGTYEQYF. The CDR3 DNA is TGCGCCAGCAGCGTGGGACAGGGGACCTACGAGCAGTACTTC.